A single sample gave rise to the 32 T cell receptor beta chains below, sequenced in a study of blood T cell repertoires in COVID-19. The table came from immunoSEQ multiplex PCR; TCRdb's copy has only in-frame clones and leaves some out. The repertoire holds 250,000 to 350,000 clones, with about 85% as singletons. Sequencing input: PBMCs or T cells enriched from blood (not recorded which). Receptor source: a woman in her twenties or thirties who had recovered from COVID-19.

The chain has TRBV18 and TRBJ2-1; D call uncertain. CDR1 KGHSH and CDR2 LQKENI come from the germline V gene. V was clipped by 1 base and J by 10 bases, with 8 bases between them. The CDR3 consists of 12 residues. CDR3 coding DNA: TGTGCCAGCTCACCACGGTTCGGGGAGCAGTTCTTC. It translates to CASSPRFGEQFF.

In this sample, this clone turned up a few times. The CDR3 DNA reads TGCGCCAGCAGCCTGACATACTTGGCTGAAGCTTTCTTT. Translated, it gives CASSLTYLAEAFF. This chain joins TRBV5-1 and TRBJ1-1; D call uncertain. The CDR3 sequence is 13 residues long. The ends were cut back, 4 bases at V and 6 bases at J, with 13 bases in the middle. The germline V gene has CDR1 SGHRS and CDR2 YFSETQ.

This chain uses TRBV10-3 with TRBJ2-2; a possible D gene is TRBD1 (6 bases). CDR3 length: 16 residues. Germline V gene data show CDR1 as ENHRY and CDR2 as SYGVKD. Between the trimmed V and J ends, which lost 6 bases and 3 bases, there was a span of 17 bases. CDR3 sequence (DNA): TGTGCCATCAGGGGCTCAGGGGCGCCGGACACCGGGGAGCTGTTTTTT. It specifies CAIRGSGAPDTGELFF.

The J gene is TRBJ2-3, the V gene TRBV9; D perhaps matches TRBD1 (6 bases). CDR1 is SGDLS and CDR2 is YYNGEE in the germline V gene. V dropped 0 bases and J dropped 0 bases, with 8 bases sitting between them. The CDR3 covers 15 residues. CDR3 bases: TGTGCCAGCAGCGTAGAGGGGGATAGCACAGATACGCAGTATTTT. Its translation is CASSVEGDSTDTQYF. Variable domain in full (rest from reference TRBV9 and TRBJ2-3): DSGVTQTPKHLITATGQRVTLRCSPRSGDLSVYWYQQSLDQGLQFLIQYYNGEERAKGNILERFSAQQFPDLHSELNLSSLELGDSALYFCASSVEGDSTDTQYFGPGTRLTVL.

The V gene is TRBV4-2, the J gene TRBJ1-1, with D perhaps TRBD1 (5 bases). This CDR3 has 15 amino acids. V dropped 0 bases and J dropped 2 bases, with 10 bases sitting between them. The germline gives CDR1 LGHNA, CDR2 YNFKEQ. This chain's CDR3 is CASSQDQGFNTEAFF. The CDR3 bases are TGTGCCAGCAGCCAAGATCAGGGTTTTAACACTGAAGCTTTCTTT.

The chain is built from TRBV4-2 and TRBJ1-4, with D possibly TRBD1 on 6 matching bases. The CDR3 sequence is 14 residues long. Trimming removed 6 bases from V and 6 bases from J, with 14 bases in between. CDR1 and CDR2 (germline): LGHNA, YNFKEQ. In nucleotides, the CDR3 is TGTGCCAGCAGTCTACTGGCAGGGGATGAAAAACTGTTTTTT. Protein product: CASSLLAGDEKLFF.

This clone showed up just once. The genes are TRBV7-9 and TRBJ2-2; the D is unclear. This CDR3 comprises 17 residues. Germline V gives CDR1 SEHNR, CDR2 FQNEAQ (reference sequence). The germline V and J ends were trimmed by 2 bases and 2 bases, with 15 bases remaining between them. The CDR3 DNA follows: TGTGCCAGCAGCTTATCAGCTAGGCCAGTCAACACCGGGGAGCTGTTTTTT. Protein: CASSLSARPVNTGELFF.

The chain employs TRBV3-1 (or the pseudogene TRBV3-2) and TRBJ1-1; the D is unclear. Trimming stripped 1 base from V and 0 bases from J, with 9 bases between. The CDR3 is made up of 15 amino acids. In germline, CDR1 is LGHDT, CDR2 YNNKEL (reference sequence). CDR3 DNA: TGTGCCAGCAGCCAAGTTCTGTCTATGAACACTGAAGCTTTCTTT. It codes for CASSQVLSMNTEAFF.

CDR3 coding DNA: TGCGCCAGCAGCTTAGACAGGGTTGGTGAAAAACTGTTTTTT. Translation gives CASSLDRVGEKLFF. The rearrangement uses TRBV5-1 and TRBJ1-4; the match to TRBD1 covers 7 bases. Germline V CDR1 and CDR2: SGHRS, YFSETQ. Trimming at V came to 2 bases and at J to 7 bases, leaving 5 bases not matched to a gene. CDR3 length equals 14 residues.

The V and J genes are TRBV30 and TRBJ2-7; D gene uncertain. Germline CDR1 GTSNPN, CDR2 SVGIG (reference sequence). V lost 0 bases, J lost 4 bases, and 4 bases lay in between. CDR3 length: 11 residues. Written as DNA, the CDR3 is TGTGCCTGGAGTGTACAATACGAGCAGTACTTC. As protein: CAWSVQYEQYF.

V is TRBV19 and J is TRBJ1-4, with D unclear. There are 12 residues in the CDR3. Germline-derived CDR1 and CDR2 are LNHDA and SQIVND (reference sequence). The V end lost 5 bases, the J end lost 8 bases, and 9 bases lay between the germline ends. The CDR3 bases are TGTGCCAGTAGTGGTGCGGGCGAAAAACTGTTTTTT. Translation gives CASSGAGEKLFF.

The chain couples TRBV18 to TRBJ1-2; D gene uncertain. CDR3 length: 16 residues. Between the trimmed V and J ends, which lost 6 bases and 2 bases, there was a span of 19 bases. CDR1 is KGHSH and CDR2 is LQKENI in the germline V gene. The CDR3 protein is CASSPTYEQENYGYTF. Here the CDR3 DNA reads TGTGCCAGCTCCCCGACCTACGAGCAGGAAAACTATGGCTACACCTTC.

This clone was detected only once. V is TRBV5-4 and J is TRBJ2-7; tentatively, D is TRBD1 (5 bases). The V end was cut by 4 bases, the J end by 0 bases, with 14 bases between. The CDR3 sequence is 15 residues long. Germline V gene lookup returns CDR1 SGHNT and CDR2 YYREEE (reference sequence). The DNA of the CDR3 is TGTGCCAGCAGCCAGGGCAGGCAGGGCTCCTACGAGCAGTACTTC. Translating it yields CASSQGRQGSYEQYF.

The chain carries TRBV15 and TRBJ2-1, with 8 bases aligning to TRBD2. Germline V gene lookup returns CDR1 LNHNV and CDR2 YYDKDF (reference sequence). The CDR3 covers 16 residues. The V and J ends lost 2 bases and 9 bases, in that order; junction bases with no gene match: 12. The CDR3 nucleotides are TGTGCCACCAGCAGATGGTCGGGGGGGCAGGCAGGTGAGCAGTTCTTC. The encoded protein is CATSRWSGGQAGEQFF.

The genes are TRBV5-1 and TRBJ2-7; 15 positions match TRBD2. J lost 0 bases, V lost 4 bases, and 5 bases had no gene match. Looked up from germline, CDR1 is SGHRS and CDR2 is YFSETQ. The CDR3 consists of 17 residues. This chain's CDR3 is CASSPGLAGGSSYEQYF. The CDR3 nucleotides are TGCGCCAGCAGCCCCGGACTAGCGGGGGGGAGCTCCTACGAGCAGTACTTC. Full variable domain (rest looked up from reference TRBV5-1 and TRBJ2-7): KAGVTQTPRYLIKTRGQQVTLSCSPISGHRSVSWYQQTPGQGLQFLFEYFSETQRNKGNFPGRFSGRQFSNSRSEMNVSTLELGDSALYLCASSPGLAGGSSYEQYFGPGTRLTVT.

V usage is TRBV5-5 and J usage is TRBJ1-2; the D gene is possibly TRBD1 (6 bases). In germline, CDR1 is SGHKS, CDR2 YYEKEE (reference sequence). Trimming removed 0 bases from V and 7 bases from J, with 19 bases in between. CDR3 length: 16 amino acids. CDR3 region: CASSLAVPGAVGGYTF. Here the CDR3 DNA reads TGTGCCAGCAGCTTGGCGGTTCCAGGGGCGGTGGGTGGCTACACCTTC.

The gene calls are TRBV9 and TRBJ2-3; 16 bases are a match to TRBD2. The CDR3 length is 20 residues. From germline, CDR1 is SGDLS and CDR2 YYNGEE. Trimming at V came to 3 bases and at J to 4 bases, leaving 14 bases not matched to a gene. The CDR3: CASSEGSGTSGGAPPDTQYF. The CDR3 DNA sequence: TGTGCCAGCAGCGAGGGATCCGGGACTAGCGGGGGGGCCCCCCCAGATACGCAGTATTTT.

In nucleotides, the CDR3 is TGTGCCAGCAGCCCGGAGCGGGTTAGGGCCTATAATTCACCCCTCCACTTT. Residues: CASSPERVRAYNSPLHF. The chain has TRBV7-2 and TRBJ1-6; D remains unclear. The CDR3 loop spans 17 amino acids. Trimming pared 5 bases from V and 2 bases from J, leaving 16 bases between. Germline V gene sequence: CDR1 SGHTA, CDR2 FQGNSA.

The V call is TRBV15, the J call TRBJ2-1; no clear D gene. Trimming took 4 bases from V and 7 from J, leaving 5 bases between them. The CDR3 sequence is 11 residues long. The germline V gene encodes CDR1 LNHNV and CDR2 YYDKDF (reference sequence). For the CDR3, the DNA is TGTGCCACCAGCATCCTGAATGAGCAGTTCTTC. Translation gives CATSILNEQFF.

The genes are TRBV4-2 and TRBJ2-1; TRBD2 agrees at 12 bases. V lost 0 bases, J lost 9 bases, and 3 bases stayed unmatched. This CDR3 has 15 residues. Germline assignment: CDR1 LGHNA and CDR2 YNFKEQ. CDR3 sequence: CASSQDGLAGSEQFF. The CDR3 DNA reads TGTGCCAGCAGCCAAGACGGACTAGCGGGGAGTGAGCAGTTCTTC.

The chain couples TRBV18 to TRBJ2-6, with TRBD1 matching 9 bases. The J segment lost 3 bases and the V segment lost 6 bases, leaving 9 bases of the junction unmatched. The CDR3 loop spans 17 amino acids. The germline CDR1 and CDR2 sequences are KGHSH and LQKENI. In DNA, the CDR3 is TGTGCCAGCTCCATTCCACAGGGGGCTCATGGGGCCAACGTCCTGACTTTC. This translates into CASSIPQGAHGANVLTF.

J is TRBJ1-2 and V is TRBV7-2; D is possibly TRBD1 (6 bases). The CDR3 totals 15 residues. V was pared by 3 bases and J by 8 bases, with 19 bases between. Germline V CDR1 and CDR2: SGHTA, FQGNSA. In nucleotides, the CDR3 is TGTGCCAGCAGCTTGTTCCTCGGCCAGGGGATCGGCTACACCTTC. It specifies CASSLFLGQGIGYTF.

The rearrangement uses TRBV5-1 and TRBJ2-7; maybe TRBD1 (6 bases). This CDR3 has 18 amino acids. The V end was cut by 4 bases, the J end by 0 bases, with 23 bases between. Per germline, CDR1 SGHRS and CDR2 YFSETQ. The CDR3: CASSRGRPGALSSYEQYF. CDR3 in DNA: TGCGCCAGCAGCCGAGGGCGTCCAGGGGCCTTGAGCTCCTACGAGCAGTACTTC.

V gene TRBV4-1 combines with J gene TRBJ1-2; tentatively, D is TRBD1 (5 bases). This CDR3 contains 14 residues. Germline loops: CDR1 MGHRA, CDR2 YSYEKL. Trimming cost V 0 bases and J 6 bases, with 11 bases left between them. The CDR3 nucleotides are TGCGCCAGCAGCCAAGAGGCACAGGTGGATGGCTACACCTTC. Protein product: CASSQEAQVDGYTF.

V and J are TRBV11-2 and TRBJ1-4; D is unclear. This CDR3 is built from 12 residues. Germline V gives CDR1 SGHAT, CDR2 FQNNGV. V was shortened by 5 bases and J by 8 bases, with 9 bases between the two germline ends. This CDR3 reads CASSPGREKLFF. Written as DNA, the CDR3 is TGTGCCAGCAGCCCGGGTCGAGAAAAACTGTTTTTT. The whole variable domain, remainder taken from reference TRBV11-2 and TRBJ1-4, is EAGVAQSPRYKIIEKRQSVAFWCNPISGHATLYWYQQILGQGPKLLIQFQNNGVVDDSQLPKDRFSAERLKGVDSTLKIQPAKLEDSAVYLCASSPGREKLFFGSGTQLSVL.

The chain joins TRBV6-6 to TRBJ2-7; 8 nucleotides agree with TRBD1. V gave up 5 bases and J gave up 5 bases; unmatched junction bases: 17. CDR3 length equals 17 residues. Germline V gives CDR1 MNHNY, CDR2 SVGAGI (reference sequence). CDR3 bases: TGTGCCAGCAGTCCCCGGGGTCGGTTTGGACAGGGTCACGAGCAGTACTTC. This sequence encodes CASSPRGRFGQGHEQYF.

J is TRBJ1-1 and V is TRBV5-4, with D maybe TRBD1 (6 bases). CDR1 and CDR2 (germline): SGHNT, YYREEE (reference sequence). Trimming removed 4 bases from V and 3 bases from J, with 13 bases in between. The CDR3 is 14 amino acids. CDR3 nucleotides: TGTGCCAGCAGCCAGGGGACAAGTTACACTGAAGCTTTCTTT. As protein: CASSQGTSYTEAFF.

This clone appeared a few times. Written as DNA, the CDR3 is TGTGCCAGCCTCGTAAGGGGCGGCAATCAGCCCCAGCATTTT. Residues: CASLVRGGNQPQHF. The chain links TRBV6-5 to TRBJ1-5, with a tentative D call TRBD1 (5 bases). This CDR3 region has 14 residues. The germline V gene has CDR1 MNHEY and CDR2 SVGAGI. V shed 8 bases and J shed 2 bases, with 13 bases lying between them.

In this sample, this clone turned up once. The chain uses TRBV7-9 and TRBJ1-4; D is possibly TRBD1 (5 bases). Trimming removed 8 bases from V and 9 bases from J, with 19 bases in between. Germline V gene lookup returns CDR1 SEHNR and CDR2 FQNEAQ (reference sequence). The CDR3 sequence is 14 residues long. The CDR3 spells CASGDTGDYKKLFF. CDR3 coding DNA: TGTGCCAGCGGTGACACCGGGGACTATAAAAAACTGTTTTTT.

Only a few counts were recorded for this clone. This chain links TRBV7-6 with TRBJ1-4, with TRBD1 matching over 7 bases. V shed 4 bases, J shed 5 bases, and the junction held 10 bases outside the gene matches. Germline-derived CDR1 and CDR2 are SGHVS and FNYEAQ. There are 16 residues in the CDR3. The CDR3 reads CASSSTGRVGNEKLFF. The DNA of the CDR3 is TGTGCCAGCAGCTCGACAGGGCGGGTGGGGAATGAAAAACTGTTTTTT. The full variable domain, rest sourced from reference TRBV7-6 and TRBJ1-4, is GAGVSQSPRYKVTKRGQDVALRCDPISGHVSLYWYRQALGQGPEFLTYFNYEAQQDKSGLPNDRFSAERPEGSISTLTIQRTEQRDSAMYRCASSSTGRVGNEKLFFGSGTQLSVL.

This sequence joins TRBV6-5 and TRBJ1-2; D is unresolved. The V end lost 4 bases, the J end lost 4 bases, and 16 bases lay between the germline ends. The CDR3 length is 15 residues. The germline CDR1 and CDR2 sequences are MNHEY and SVGAGI. This chain's CDR3 is CASSFRTVGSYGYTF. The CDR3 nucleotides read TGTGCCAGCAGTTTCCGGACTGTTGGGAGCTATGGCTACACCTTC.

The chain couples TRBV2 to TRBJ1-2; D gene uncertain. Germline CDR1 and CDR2: SNHLY and FYNNEI. Trimming shortened V by 7 bases and J by 2 bases, and 14 bases separated the two germline ends. The CDR3 extends over 14 amino acids. The CDR3 coding sequence is TGTGCCAGCACCGAGCTGGGAGGAAACTATGGCTACACCTTC. Protein: CASTELGGNYGYTF.